The 16 T cell receptor beta chains presented below share a single source sample, sequenced in a study of T cell changes during pregnancy in multiple sclerosis. Assay used: immunoSEQ multiplex PCR; TCRdb lists only in-frame clones, some missing. The profile shows around 64,000 clones, around 90% of them singletons. The material was CD4+ T cells from peripheral blood mononuclear cells, obtained after pregnancy. Source of these receptors: a female donor with multiple sclerosis, enrolled in a pregnancy study.

For the CDR3, the DNA is TGTGCCAGCAGTTTCGGGGCGGGAATAATCGACGAGCAGTACTTC. Its translation: CASSFGAGIIDEQYF. The V call is TRBV28, the J call TRBJ2-7, with a possible D match to TRBD2 (6 bases). The CDR3 has 15 residues. V shed 3 bases and J shed 5 bases, with 17 bases lying between them. Germline-derived CDR1 and CDR2 are MDHEN and SYDVKM.

The chain couples TRBV10-3 to TRBJ1-2; 7 bases fit TRBD1. CDR3 size: 14 residues. After removal of 4 bases from V and 2 bases from J, the junction contained 4 bases not matched to a gene. The V gene's germline CDR1 is ENHRY and CDR2 SYGVKD. The CDR3 reads CAISADRENYGYTF. The CDR3 region has the DNA TGTGCCATCAGTGCTGACAGGGAGAACTATGGCTACACCTTC.

This sequence joins TRBV18 and TRBJ1-4; 7 bases are a match to TRBD1. V shed 6 bases and J 8 bases; nucleotides not matched to a gene: 3. CDR1 and CDR2 from the germline V gene are KGHSH and LQKENI. This CDR3 contains 12 residues. CDR3 DNA: TGTGCCAGCTCCCGGGACAGAGAAAAACTGTTTTTT. It yields the protein CASSRDREKLFF.

The V call is TRBV10-3, the J call TRBJ1-5; D not certain. V was clipped by 2 bases and J by 7 bases, with 9 bases between them. Germline loops: CDR1 ENHRY, CDR2 SYGVKD. The CDR3 consists of 13 residues. In DNA, the CDR3 is TGTGCCATCAGTGAGGGGTGGGCCCAGCCCCAGCATTTT. Translation: CAISEGWAQPQHF.

The chain uses TRBV30 and TRBJ1-4; TRBD1 matches 10 bases. This CDR3 is 14 amino acids long. The V gene's germline CDR1 is GTSNPN and CDR2 SVGIG (reference sequence). J gave up 13 bases and V 1 base, and 9 bases lay outside the gene matches. CDR3 in DNA: TGTGCCTGGAGTGGAGACGGACAGGGGGAAGGACTGTTTTTT. It yields the protein CAWSGDGQGEGLFF.

The V gene is TRBV7-2, the J gene TRBJ1-4, with D tentatively TRBD1 (6 bases). V was shortened by 1 base and J by 3 bases, with 6 bases between the two germline ends. Germline V gene sequence: CDR1 SGHTA, CDR2 FQGNSA. This CDR3 is 14 amino acids long. CDR3 coding DNA: TGTGCCAGCAGCTTAGGGACAGCTAATGAAAAACTGTTTTTT. Its protein is CASSLGTANEKLFF.

This chain links TRBV10-1 with TRBJ1-4; 7 positions agree with TRBD1. Germline V gives CDR1 WNHNN, CDR2 SYGVQD (reference sequence). The CDR3 has 15 amino acids. The J segment lost 7 bases and the V segment lost 9 bases, leaving 14 bases of the junction unmatched. CDR3 amino acids: CARDAMGQMGEKLFF. CDR3 nucleotide sequence: TGCGCCAGGGACGCAATGGGACAGATGGGTGAAAAACTGTTTTTT.

The rearrangement uses TRBV18 and TRBJ1-1, with 8 nucleotides matching TRBD1. The CDR3 has 14 residues. CDR1 is KGHSH, CDR2 LQKENI, per germline. J lost 1 base, V lost 6 bases, and 4 bases had no gene match. CDR3 bases: TGTGCCAGCTCGGCAGGGGGCGCGAACACTGAAGCTTTCTTT. This sequence encodes CASSAGGANTEAFF. The full variable domain, with the rest looked up from reference TRBV18 and TRBJ1-1, is NAGVMQNPRHLVRRRGQEARLRCSPMKGHSHVYWYRQLPEEGLKFMVYLQKENIIDESGMPKERFSAEFPKEGPSILRIQQVVRGDSAAYFCASSAGGANTEAFFGQGTRLTVV.

This clone was seen a single time. V gene TRBV19 combines with J gene TRBJ1-1; D is uncertain. The CDR3 sequence is 14 residues long. The V end lost 7 bases, the J end lost 0 bases, and 12 bases lay between the germline ends. CDR1 and CDR2 (germline): LNHDA, SQIVND (reference sequence). The CDR3 is CASKKLNMNTEAFF. In nucleotides, the CDR3 is TGTGCCAGTAAGAAGCTCAATATGAACACTGAAGCTTTCTTT.

For the CDR3, the DNA is TGTGCCAGTAGTCTGACACTGGAAACCTACAATGAGCAGTTCTTC. This codes for CASSLTLETYNEQFF. This chain uses TRBV19 with TRBJ2-1; no clear D gene. Germline assignment: CDR1 LNHDA and CDR2 SQIVND (reference sequence). V was trimmed by 5 bases and J by 2 bases, leaving 13 bases between them. CDR3 length: 15 amino acids.

This chain uses TRBV10-3 with TRBJ1-1; 8 nucleotides line up with TRBD1. The length of the CDR3 is 15 residues. Unmatched junction bases numbered 8, after V lost 4 bases and J lost 4 bases. The germline gives CDR1 ENHRY, CDR2 SYGVKD. This CDR3 is CAISAGQGVGTEAFF. The CDR3 bases are TGTGCCATCAGTGCCGGACAGGGCGTGGGCACTGAAGCTTTCTTT.

J is TRBJ2-7 and V is TRBV5-1, with 7 bases fitting TRBD1. Germline CDR1 is SGHRS and CDR2 is YFSETQ. CDR3 length: 15 amino acids. After removal of 0 bases from V and 3 bases from J, the junction contained 6 bases not matched to a gene. The CDR3 region has the DNA TGCGCCAGCAGCTTGGGGACAGGCAAATACTACGAGCAGTACTTC. Translation gives CASSLGTGKYYEQYF.

The rearrangement joins TRBV11-2 to TRBJ2-1; D remains ambiguous. The CDR3 sequence is 12 residues long. Trimming removed 0 bases at V and 6 bases at J, with 3 bases between. Germline loops: CDR1 SGHAT, CDR2 FQNNGV. The CDR3 here is CASSLEANEQFF. The CDR3 coding sequence is TGTGCCAGCAGCTTAGAAGCCAATGAGCAGTTCTTC.

DNA of the CDR3: TGTGCCAGCACCCAACTCCCCCACGAGCAGTACTTC. It codes for CASTQLPHEQYF. The chain couples TRBV7-9 to TRBJ2-7; D unresolved. Trimming took off 7 bases at V and 5 bases at J, with 12 bases between the two ends. Germline CDR1 and CDR2: SEHNR and FQNEAQ (reference sequence). The CDR3 runs to 12 residues.

In its sample, this clone was seen a few times. CDR3: CASSTGVNEKLFF. CDR3 coding DNA: TGTGCCAGTAGTACAGGGGTTAATGAAAAACTGTTTTTT. This chain links TRBV19 with TRBJ1-4, with a possible D match to TRBD1 (6 bases). Trimming took 4 bases from V and 4 from J, leaving 7 bases between them. The CDR3 consists of 13 residues. CDR1 is LNHDA and CDR2 is SQIVND in the germline V gene (reference sequence).

The genes are TRBV30 and TRBJ2-2, with a tentative D call TRBD1 (6 bases). V was trimmed by 4 bases and J by 1 base, leaving 7 bases between them. The germline V gene encodes CDR1 GTSNPN and CDR2 SVGIG (reference sequence). This CDR3 is built from 13 residues. CDR3 DNA sequence: TGTGCCTGGAAGACAGGGAACACCGGGGAGCTGTTTTTT. Amino acids: CAWKTGNTGELFF.